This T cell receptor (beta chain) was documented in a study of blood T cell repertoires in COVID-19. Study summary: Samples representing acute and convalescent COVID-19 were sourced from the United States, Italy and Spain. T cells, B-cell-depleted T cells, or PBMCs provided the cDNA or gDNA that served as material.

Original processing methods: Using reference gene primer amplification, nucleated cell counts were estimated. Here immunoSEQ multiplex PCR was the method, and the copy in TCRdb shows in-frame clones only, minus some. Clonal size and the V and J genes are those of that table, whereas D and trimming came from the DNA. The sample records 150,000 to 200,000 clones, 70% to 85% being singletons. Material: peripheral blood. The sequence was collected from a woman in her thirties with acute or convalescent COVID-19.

As DNA, the CDR3 is TGTGCCAGCAGCTTACCAACCGGGACTCTTTACGAGCAGTACTTC. As protein: CASSLPTGTLYEQYF. The gene calls are TRBV7-2 and TRBJ2-7, with D maybe TRBD2 (6 bases). The ends were cut back, 2 bases at V and 4 bases at J, with 15 bases in the middle. Germline V gene sequence: CDR1 SGHTA, CDR2 FQGNSA. CDR3 length: 15 residues.